A single sample gave rise to the 32 T cell receptor beta chains below, sequenced in a study of shared clonotypes between healthy human individuals. Libraries were prepared by immunoSEQ multiplex PCR; TCRdb keeps only in-frame clonotypes and omits some of them. This repertoire shows more than 900,000 clones, approximately 80% found once; its top ten account for under 0.8%. The sample consisted of memory CD4+ T cells from PBMCs. The sample's subset: CD45RA-negative fraction. The receptors were sampled from a man between 18 and 35 years old in good health. Some clones in this sample may be carry-over from other donors' samples.

A word on this clone: This could be a read error, since a much larger clone is one nucleotide away. The CDR3 DNA is TGTGCCAGCAGTTCGGGGGCCTACGAGCAGTACTTC. It translates to CASSSGAYEQYF. This sequence joins TRBV28 and TRBJ2-7; D is perhaps TRBD2 (6 bases). The CDR3 is 12 amino acids. V was trimmed by 4 bases and J by 2 bases, leaving 6 bases between them. Germline values: CDR1 MDHEN, CDR2 SYDVKM.

The V gene is TRBV2, the J gene TRBJ2-1, with TRBD2 identical over 7 bases. CDR3 length: 17 amino acids. The ends lost 5 bases at V and 2 bases at J; junction bases unmatched: 12. Germline V gene lookup returns CDR1 SNHLY and CDR2 FYNNEI. CDR3 bases: TGTGCCAGCAGTTACCTCCCCCTAGCGGAAGCCTACAATGAGCAGTTCTTC. Translating gives CASSYLPLAEAYNEQFF.

In the case of this clone: With a much larger clone just one base away, this may be a read error. This specimen includes other DNA sequences encoding the same CDR3. This chain uses TRBV9 with TRBJ1-1; no definite D call. Trimming shortened V by 0 bases and J by 1 base, and 4 bases separated the two germline ends. CDR3 length: 13 residues. CDR1 and CDR2 from the germline V gene are SGDLS and YYNGEE. The CDR3 sequence is CASSVARNTEAFF. For the CDR3, the DNA is TGTGCCAGCAGCGTAGCAAGGAACACTGAAGCTTTCTTT.

The chain uses TRBV27 and TRBJ1-1, with TRBD1 matching 11 bases. The ends lost 2 bases at V and 5 bases at J; junction bases unmatched: 1. The CDR3 has 14 residues. Germline assignment: CDR1 MNHEY and CDR2 SMNVEV (reference sequence). Written as DNA, the CDR3 is TGTGCCAGCAGTTTACGGGACAGGGGGACTGAAGCTTTCTTT. Translating it yields CASSLRDRGTEAFF.

The chain couples TRBV9 to TRBJ2-7; 7 nucleotides agree with TRBD1. The CDR3 is 16 residues long. V gave up 4 bases and J gave up 4 bases; unmatched junction bases: 14. Per germline, CDR1 SGDLS and CDR2 YYNGEE. The CDR3 sequence: CASSPRPVGQSYEQYF. DNA of the CDR3: TGTGCCAGCAGCCCCCGGCCCGTGGGACAGTCTTACGAGCAGTACTTC.

J is TRBJ2-3 and V is TRBV19; D remains ambiguous. This CDR3 has 14 residues. V was pared by 1 base and J by 0 bases, with 5 bases between. CDR1 LNHDA and CDR2 SQIVND come from the germline V gene (reference sequence). In DNA, the CDR3 is TGTGCCAGTAGTATAGGCTATAGCACAGATACGCAGTATTTT. Its protein product is CASSIGYSTDTQYF.

CDR3 in DNA: TGTGCCAGCAGACCCTTTAGCGGGAGAATGGGCACAGATACGCAGTATTTT. Protein: CASRPFSGRMGTDTQYF. The J gene is TRBJ2-3, the V gene TRBV28, with 9 bases that match TRBD2. The V gene's germline CDR1 is MDHEN and CDR2 SYDVKM. Germline trimming cut 6 bases from V and 1 base from J; bases unmatched to any gene: 11. The CDR3 has 17 amino acids.

V usage is TRBV7-6 and J usage is TRBJ1-1; maybe TRBD1 (5 bases). The CDR3 covers 13 residues. Trimming stripped 5 bases from V and 2 bases from J, with 9 bases between. The germline gives CDR1 SGHVS, CDR2 FNYEAQ. In DNA form, the CDR3 reads TGTGCCAGCAGCGTACAGGTAAACACTGAAGCTTTCTTT. As protein: CASSVQVNTEAFF.

For this clone: This CDR3 is missing its conserved last phenylalanine or tryptophan, likely due to a read error. The chain has TRBV30 and TRBJ1-2, with D unresolved. This CDR3 comprises 13 residues. The germline CDR1 and CDR2 sequences are GTSNPN and SVGIG (reference sequence). Between the trimmed V and J ends, which lost 4 bases and 1 base, there was a span of 10 bases. CDR3 sequence (DNA): TGTGCCTGGACAAAGGGCCTTAACTATGGCTACACCCTC. Protein sequence: CAWTKGLNYGYTL.

This clone has a count of ten or more. The chain employs TRBV6-1 and TRBJ1-5, with 8 bases lining up with TRBD1. Germline CDR1 is MNHNS and CDR2 is SASEGT. CDR3 size: 18 residues. With V trimmed by 1 base and J by 6 bases, 14 bases remained unmatched. CDR3 sequence: CASSEVPGQARLTQPQHF. The CDR3 nucleotides are TGTGCCAGCAGTGAAGTCCCGGGACAGGCCCGATTGACTCAGCCCCAGCATTTT.

Comments on this clone: The same CDR3 arises from other DNA sequences in this sample as well. V usage is TRBV5-1 and J usage is TRBJ2-5; D perhaps matches TRBD2 (5 bases). Per the germline V gene, CDR1 is SGHRS and CDR2 is YFSETQ. V was trimmed by 4 bases and J by 5 bases, leaving 15 bases between them. The CDR3 sequence is 14 residues long. Written as DNA, the CDR3 is TGCGCCAGCAGCCTCGGACTTTCTGGGGAGACCCAGTACTTC. As protein: CASSLGLSGETQYF.

This rearrangement joins TRBV28 to TRBJ1-1, with D unclear. This CDR3 comprises 14 residues. Germline V lookup: CDR1 MDHEN, CDR2 SYDVKM. The ends were cut back, 4 bases at V and 8 bases at J, with 17 bases in the middle. The DNA for the CDR3 is TGTGCCAGCAGTTCCTTCTCGAGGACCCCGGAAGCTTTCTTT. It codes for CASSSFSRTPEAFF.

The V and J genes are TRBV5-1 and TRBJ2-1, with TRBD2 matching 7 bases. Germline V gene lookup returns CDR1 SGHRS and CDR2 YFSETQ. The CDR3 is 14 amino acids. The ends lost 5 bases at V and 4 bases at J; junction bases unmatched: 6. The CDR3 protein is CASSIGEGYNEQFF. CDR3 nucleotide sequence: TGCGCCAGCAGTATTGGGGAGGGATACAATGAGCAGTTCTTC.

V and J are TRBV14 and TRBJ1-1; D gene ambiguous. The CDR3 has 16 amino acids. V was clipped by 1 base and J by 0 bases, with 12 bases between them. The germline V gene has CDR1 SGHDN and CDR2 FVKESK. The CDR3 sequence: CASSQGLGPLNTEAFF. The CDR3 nucleotides are TGTGCCAGCAGCCAAGGCCTAGGACCTCTGAACACTGAAGCTTTCTTT.

Only a few counts were recorded for this clone. The CDR3 spells CASSQEEATGAYEQYF. As DNA, the CDR3 is TGTGCCAGCAGCCAAGAGGAGGCGACAGGGGCCTACGAGCAGTACTTC. The genes are TRBV4-2 and TRBJ2-7; 8 nucleotides match TRBD1. Germline V gene sequence: CDR1 LGHNA, CDR2 YNFKEQ. Losses at the gene ends were 0 bases for V and 2 bases for J; bases not matched to a gene: 6. There are 16 residues in the CDR3.

The chain employs TRBV27 and TRBJ2-7; TRBD1 matches 7 bases. Germline CDR1 MNHEY, CDR2 SMNVEV (reference sequence). After removal of 6 bases from V and 6 bases from J, the junction contained 11 bases not matched to a gene. The CDR3 runs to 14 residues. The DNA for the CDR3 is TGTGCCAGCAGCCAGACAGGGTGGGATGGCGAGCAGTACTTC. This encodes CASSQTGWDGEQYF.

In its sample, this clone was seen many times. The V and J genes are TRBV2 and TRBJ2-1; D gene uncertain. Germline V lookup: CDR1 SNHLY, CDR2 FYNNEI. There are 13 residues in the CDR3. V lost 3 bases to trimming and J lost 6 bases, with 9 bases between them. The DNA of the CDR3 is TGTGCCAGCAGTGACGGATGGGGCAATGAGCAGTTCTTC. It translates to CASSDGWGNEQFF.

This chain joins TRBV5-1 and TRBJ2-3, with D unresolved. Germline CDR1 and CDR2: SGHRS and YFSETQ. Trimming stripped 5 bases from V and 2 bases from J, with 6 bases between. The CDR3 covers 12 residues. In nucleotides, the CDR3 is TGCGCCAGCAGGACAATCACAGATACGCAGTATTTT. Translation: CASRTITDTQYF.

This clone appeared a single time. The chain has TRBV11-2 and TRBJ2-7, with 9 bases lining up with TRBD1. Per the germline V gene, CDR1 is SGHAT and CDR2 is FQNNGV. The CDR3 extends over 14 amino acids. With 7 bases clipped from V and 4 bases from J, the junction kept 8 bases outside the gene matches. The CDR3 DNA sequence: TGTGCCAGCAACGGACAGGGGCTCTTTTACGAGCAGTACTTC. Its protein product is CASNGQGLFYEQYF.

With regard to this clone: A read error may be the cause here, since a much bigger clone is one base away. Other nucleotide sequences in the sample specify the same CDR3. The genes are TRBV6-1 and TRBJ2-7; no clear D gene. There are 12 residues in the CDR3. Trimming took 3 bases from V and 2 from J, leaving 5 bases between them. Germline loops: CDR1 MNHNS, CDR2 SASEGT. This chain's CDR3 is CASSDRAYEQYF. In DNA, the CDR3 is TGTGCCAGCAGTGACAGAGCCTACGAGCAGTACTTC.

About this clone itself: A clone one base away is much larger, so this may be a read error. The same CDR3 can be traced to other DNA sequences in this sample. The chain uses TRBV27 and TRBJ1-2; D gene ambiguous. Trimming took off 4 bases at V and 5 bases at J, with 5 bases between the two ends. Germline assignment: CDR1 MNHEY and CDR2 SMNVEV (reference sequence). This CDR3 region has 11 residues. This chain's CDR3 is CASSSGYGYTF. DNA for the CDR3: TGTGCCAGCAGTTCAGGATATGGCTACACCTTC.

This clone appeared a single time. V usage is TRBV2 and J usage is TRBJ2-1; D not certain. The length of the CDR3 is 12 residues. The germline CDR1 and CDR2 sequences are SNHLY and FYNNEI. Between the trimmed V and J ends, which lost 4 bases and 7 bases, there was a span of 8 bases. The CDR3 region has the DNA TGTGCCAGCAGTGGGCGTCATAATGAGCAGTTCTTC. This gives the protein CASSGRHNEQFF.

The chain links TRBV28 to TRBJ2-4; a possible D gene is TRBD2 (7 bases). There are 15 residues in the CDR3. The ends were cut back, 7 bases at V and 2 bases at J, with 15 bases in the middle. The germline V gene has CDR1 MDHEN and CDR2 SYDVKM. In nucleotides, the CDR3 is TGTGCCAGCACCGTGGGGGGGGCGTCCAAAAACATTCAGTACTTC. Translated: CASTVGGASKNIQYF.

The rearrangement links TRBV7-8 to TRBJ2-7; 7 bases fit TRBD1. Germline V gene data show CDR1 as SGHVS and CDR2 as FQNEAQ. The J segment lost 6 bases and the V segment lost 3 bases, leaving 5 bases of the junction unmatched. The CDR3 is 13 residues long. CDR3 sequence (DNA): TGTGCCAGCAGCTTTTCCCGACAGGGCGAGCAGTACTTC. It specifies CASSFSRQGEQYF.

The V and J genes are TRBV14 and TRBJ1-5; D is unresolved. Germline values: CDR1 SGHDN, CDR2 FVKESK. The CDR3 contains 16 residues. Trimming removed 4 bases from V and 3 bases from J, with 16 bases in between. CDR3 DNA sequence: TGTGCCAGCAGCCGAGACCTGGTGGTCATCAATCAGCCCCAGCATTTT. It codes for CASSRDLVVINQPQHF.

CDR3 DNA: TGCGCCAGCAGCTTGGCCAGGGACCACGAGCAGTACTTC. Its translation is CASSLARDHEQYF. The gene calls are TRBV5-1 and TRBJ2-7; D may match TRBD1 or TRBD2 (5 bases each). V was trimmed by 0 bases and J by 5 bases, leaving 9 bases between them. The CDR3 is 13 amino acids. The V gene's germline CDR1 is SGHRS and CDR2 YFSETQ.

Comment on this clone: Within the sample, other DNA sequences also encode this same CDR3. The chain couples TRBV28 to TRBJ1-4, with TRBD1 as a possible D gene (5 bases). Germline CDR1 MDHEN, CDR2 SYDVKM. The CDR3 spans 15 residues. Trimming shortened V by 3 bases and J by 0 bases, and 8 bases separated the two germline ends. CDR3 amino acids: CASSFLGATNEKLFF. CDR3 bases: TGTGCCAGCAGTTTTTTGGGGGCAACTAATGAAAAACTGTTTTTT.

This chain uses TRBV27 with TRBJ2-3; TRBD2 aligns across 9 bases. From germline, CDR1 is MNHEY and CDR2 SMNVEV (reference sequence). The CDR3 is 16 residues long. With V trimmed by 11 bases and J by 4 bases, 16 bases remained unmatched. CDR3 bases: TGTGCCCGACCGGGCACCGGGACTAGCAAGGCAGATACGCAGTATTTT. Translation: CARPGTGTSKADTQYF.

The V and J genes are TRBV7-8 and TRBJ1-2, with a possible D match to TRBD1 (6 bases). V dropped 3 bases and J dropped 7 bases, with 12 bases sitting between them. Germline CDR1 reads SGHVS; CDR2 reads FQNEAQ. This CDR3 has 13 amino acids. The CDR3 reads CASSFPGGSGYTF. The CDR3, as DNA: TGTGCCAGCAGCTTCCCCGGGGGCTCTGGCTACACCTTC.

The gene calls are TRBV13 and TRBJ2-1, with 15 bases aligning to TRBD2. Germline V gene sequence: CDR1 PRHDT, CDR2 FYEKMQ (reference sequence). The CDR3 totals 19 residues. Trimming took 4 bases from V and 5 from J; bases not matched to a gene: 12. This CDR3 reads CASSSPSGTSGRLNNEQFF. The DNA for the CDR3 is TGTGCCAGCAGCTCCCCAAGCGGGACTAGCGGGAGGCTCAACAATGAGCAGTTCTTC.

The chain couples TRBV15 to TRBJ2-7; D gene unclear. This CDR3 region has 13 residues. The V gene's germline CDR1 is LNHNV and CDR2 YYDKDF (reference sequence). Trimming removed 0 bases from V and 3 bases from J, with 6 bases in between. Here the CDR3 reads CATSRDTGYEQYF. Written as DNA, the CDR3 is TGTGCCACCAGCAGAGATACGGGCTACGAGCAGTACTTC. The full variable domain, with the rest looked up from reference TRBV15 and TRBJ2-7, is DAMVIQNPRYQVTQFGKPVTLSCSQTLNHNVMYWYQQKSSQAPKLLFHYYDKDFNNEADTPDNFQSRRPNTSFCFLDIRSPGLGDTAMYLCATSRDTGYEQYFGPGTRLTVT.

This clone was counted only a few times. The V and J genes are TRBV15 and TRBJ1-6; possibly TRBD1 for D (5 bases). The CDR3 spans 15 residues. The V end was cut by 0 bases, the J end by 10 bases, with 13 bases between. Germline lookup yields CDR1 LNHNV and CDR2 YYDKDF (reference sequence). CDR3 sequence (DNA): TGTGCCACCAGCAGAGATCAAGGGGCCGGATCACCCCTCCACTTT. Amino acid sequence: CATSRDQGAGSPLHF.